This is a list of T cell receptor beta chains from one sample in a study of cytomegalovirus exposure and HLA in healthy donors. Sequencing used immunoSEQ multiplex PCR; TCRdb keeps in-frame clones, though not all of them. The sample comprises approximately 100,000 clones, about four fifths of which are singletons, and less than 2.5% rests with the top ten. Sequencing was carried out using PBMCs. These receptor sequences come from a young woman in good health and CMV-seronegative. CDR3s leave out the opening cysteine and the closing phenylalanine or tryptophan.

>TRBV30|TRBJ1-1
AWTLRDRDNTEAF
>TRBV11-2|TRBJ2-5
ASSLDIWTEETQY
>TRBV11-1|TRBJ2-3
ASSFRDFTDTQY
>TRBV5-1|TRBJ1-1
ASSKKPGTSEAF
>TRBV11-3|TRBJ2-5
ASTPLEGTSEETQY
>TRBV11-2|TRBJ2-7
ASSLERGTVEQY
>TRBV28|TRBJ2-1
ASLAPGLIYNEQF
>TRBV6-1|TRBJ2-1
ASREQGVGYNEQF
>TRBV18|TRBJ1-1
ASSPLIDTEAF
>TRBV10-1|TRBJ2-7
ASSGGSIHEQY
>TRBV10-3|TRBJ2-7
AISPSGPGLAGEQY
>TRBV7-9|TRBJ1-2
ASSLVSGVYYGYT
>TRBV29-1|TRBJ1-2
SAIQGEDYGYT
>TRBV28|-
ASKKIYEQY
>TRBV7-3|TRBJ2-5
ASSFTGGETQY
>TRBV7-8|TRBJ2-1
ASSRTGLAAYNEQF
>TRBV25-1|TRBJ2-1
ASSVTGTGNEQF
>TRBV30|TRBJ1-4
AWSIIGTAVNEKLF
>TRBV6-5|TRBJ1-5
ASSSLQGHQPQH
>TRBV18|TRBJ2-5
ASSLLGREETQY
>TRBV9|TRBJ2-3
ASSGGRVGSSTDTQY
>TRBV5-1|TRBJ2-1
ASSLGRGQGLTPNEQF
>TRBV14|TRBJ2-1
ASSSPGQQYNEQF
>TRBV5-1|TRBJ1-2
ASSFQTGRNGYT
>TRBV27|TRBJ2-4
ASSYRGIGYSGAKNIQY
>TRBV15|TRBJ1-3
ATSRDYGTGSGNTIY
>TRBV4-3|TRBJ2-7
ASSQGPEPSYEQY
>TRBV19|TRBJ2-7
ASSSNYDRGRSYEQY
>TRBV25-1|TRBJ1-2
ASTGNYGYT
>TRBV29-1|TRBJ2-5
SVHAQGAPTQY
>TRBV11-1|TRBJ2-7
ASSLEGALLSSYEQY
>TRBV7-6|TRBJ2-5
ASSLAPGLAGEETQY
>TRBV4-1|TRBJ2-7
ASSQVWTGGRPVYEQY
>TRBV21-1|TRBJ2-1
ASSKGASSYNEQF
>TRBV6-5|TRBJ2-2
ASSYGGRNAGELF
>TRBV7-2|TRBJ2-5
ASSPREEQETQY
>TRBV5-1|TRBJ2-1
ASSLWTSGNEQF
>TRBV19|TRBJ1-2
ASSRHPGRGDGYT
>TRBV6-1|TRBJ1-5
ASTGFQQPQH
>TRBV6-4|TRBJ2-7
ASSESGTAYEQY
>TRBV28|TRBJ1-4
ASSSDRGAGEKLF
>TRBV7-9|TRBJ1-1
ASSFGNTEAF
>TRBV30|TRBJ1-6
AWTRDSYVNSPLH
>TRBV20-1|TRBJ2-1
SASPGVDRV
>TRBV28|TRBJ1-2
ASSRQTSNYGYT
>TRBV7-2|TRBJ2-7
ASSWGMGADSSYEQY
>TRBV19|TRBJ2-7
ASSSGERDEQY
>TRBV5-6|TRBJ2-1
ASSNWGLAGEYNEQF
>TRBV5-4|TRBJ2-1
ASSLGGSGRAVGSNEQF